The table lists the clone carrying this TCR beta chain with many counts. Construction of TCR beta libraries relied on iRepertoire HTBI primers and on Arm-PCR targeting CDR3 regions. MiXCR was run by TCRdb on the multiplex PCR reads, yielding one entry per CDR3 protein. The profile shows some 460,000 distinct CDR3 sequences, 15% to 20% of them singletons. The data belong to a study of regulatory T cells in long-lasting Graves disease. The germline gives CDR1 LGHDT, CDR2 YNNKEL (reference sequence). The length of the CDR3 is 14 residues. Trimming left V 1 base short and J 10 bases short, with 11 bases between. Time point meaning: newly diagnosed GD, antithyroid drugs for less than 3 months. TCR sequences were obtained from RNA taken from PBMCs. The patients included were those that came from an endocrinology department in Xi'an, China. This sample also appeared in a second study, on T cells in Graves' hyperthyroidism and ophthalmopathy.

The sequence was obtained from a man aged 40-49 years with Graves disease. V is TRBV3-1 and J is TRBJ1-6; D not resolved. Material: peripheral blood mononuclear cells (PBMCs), obtained at new diagnosis, from a patient treated with antithyroid drugs. In nucleotides, the CDR3 is TGTGCCAGCAGCCAAGTTGACGATACCTCACCCCTCCACTTT. This translates into CASSQVDDTSPLHF. The full variable domain, in which reference TRBV3-1 and TRBJ1-6 provide the parts outside the CDR3, is DTAVSQTPKYLVTQMGNDKSIKCEQNLGHDTMYWYKQDSKKFLKIMFSYNNKELIINETVPNRFSPKSPDKAHLNLHINSLELGDSAVYFCASSQVDDTSPLHFGNGTRLTVT.